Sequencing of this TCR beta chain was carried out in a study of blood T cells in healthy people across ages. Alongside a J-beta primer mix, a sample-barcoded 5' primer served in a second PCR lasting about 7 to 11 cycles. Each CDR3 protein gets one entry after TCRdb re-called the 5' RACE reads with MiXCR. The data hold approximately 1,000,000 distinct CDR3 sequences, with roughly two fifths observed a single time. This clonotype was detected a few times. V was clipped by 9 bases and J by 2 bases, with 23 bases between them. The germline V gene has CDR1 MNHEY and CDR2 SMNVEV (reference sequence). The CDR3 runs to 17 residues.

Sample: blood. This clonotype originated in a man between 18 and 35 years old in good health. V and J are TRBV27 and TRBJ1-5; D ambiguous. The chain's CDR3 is CASSPAALFAGNQPQHF. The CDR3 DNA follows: TGTGCCAGTTCCCCGGCGGCACTTTTCGCCGGCAATCAGCCCCAGCATTTT.